One sample yielded the 8 T cell receptor beta chains listed below, sequenced in a study of shared clonotypes between healthy human individuals. CD45RO-negative cells were positively selected for CCR7, leaving out terminally differentiated effector memory CD45RA+ cells. TCRdb's table, derived via immunoSEQ multiplex PCR, lists solely in-frame clones and lacks some. Of about 2 million clones listed, around 96% are singletons. The sequenced sample was naive CD8+ T cells sorted from blood. These receptors came from a young man in good health.

The V gene is TRBV27, the J gene TRBJ2-3; no clear D gene. Per germline, CDR1 MNHEY and CDR2 SMNVEV (reference sequence). This CDR3 spans 14 amino acids. V shed 6 bases and J shed 0 bases, with 10 bases lying between them. CDR3 in amino acids: CASSQASSTDTQYF. CDR3 bases: TGTGCCAGCAGCCAGGCGTCTAGCACAGATACGCAGTATTTT.

V usage is TRBV5-5 and J usage is TRBJ1-6, with 7 nucleotides matching TRBD1. The CDR3 contains 16 residues. The V gene's germline CDR1 is SGHKS and CDR2 YYEKEE (reference sequence). Trimming removed 0 bases from V and 7 bases from J; junction bases left unmatched: 7. CDR3 region: CASSLDPGDRNSPLHF. CDR3 in DNA: TGTGCCAGCAGCTTGGACCCCGGGGACAGAAATTCACCCCTCCACTTT.

J is TRBJ2-1 and V is TRBV2; TRBD2 aligns across 9 bases. Germline CDR1 is SNHLY and CDR2 is FYNNEI. Germline trimming cut 3 bases from V and 8 bases from J; bases unmatched to any gene: 2. The CDR3 consists of 13 residues. Here the CDR3 reads CASSDRTSDEQFF. CDR3 DNA: TGTGCCAGCAGTGATAGGACTAGCGATGAGCAGTTCTTC.

The chain links TRBV20-1 to TRBJ2-7, with unresolved D. Germline CDR1 and CDR2: DFQATT and SNEGSKA (reference sequence). Between the trimmed V and J ends, which lost 6 bases and 4 bases, there was a span of 10 bases. The CDR3 runs 11 residues. CDR3 sequence reads: CSALDEYEQYF. The CDR3 DNA sequence: TGCAGTGCCTTAGATGAATACGAGCAGTACTTC.

This rearrangement joins TRBV28 to TRBJ2-7; D uncertain. The germline V gene has CDR1 MDHEN and CDR2 SYDVKM. V was pared by 5 bases and J by 2 bases, with 10 bases between. The CDR3 spans 13 residues. CDR3 nucleotides: TGTGCCAGCAGTCTAACACGAACCTACGAGCAGTACTTC. It translates to CASSLTRTYEQYF.

On this clone itself: This sample also contains other DNA sequences that code for the same CDR3. The chain is built from TRBV6-6 and TRBJ2-3; 10 bases fit TRBD2. V lost 2 bases and J lost 2; bases outside the gene matches: 4. Germline loops: CDR1 MNHNY, CDR2 SVGAGI (reference sequence). This CDR3 comprises 16 residues. CDR3 region: CASSYGAGGLTDTQYF. In nucleotides, the CDR3 is TGTGCCAGCAGTTACGGAGCGGGAGGGCTCACAGATACGCAGTATTTT.

The chain combines TRBV28 with TRBJ2-7; 7 nucleotides match TRBD1. The CDR3 consists of 11 residues. V lost 11 bases, J lost 7 bases, and 8 bases stayed unmatched. Germline loops: CDR1 MDHEN, CDR2 SYDVKM. In DNA form, the CDR3 reads TGTGCCGTTCGGGACAGATATGAGCAGTACTTC. Protein: CAVRDRYEQYF.

This clone was detected once. The J gene is TRBJ2-1, the V gene TRBV2; 11 bases are shared with TRBD2. V lost 2 bases to trimming and J lost 4 bases; unmatched junction nucleotides: 4. Germline CDR1 SNHLY, CDR2 FYNNEI. The CDR3 is made up of 16 amino acids. This chain's CDR3 is CASSETTSGRYNEQFF. Here the CDR3 DNA reads TGTGCCAGCAGTGAAACTACTAGCGGGAGATACAATGAGCAGTTCTTC.